The 25 T cell receptor beta chains presented below share a single source sample, sequenced in a study of early T cells in non-severe SARS-CoV-2 infection. TCRdb processed the 5' RACE reads anew with MiXCR; each CDR3 protein has one entry. The sample has around 64,000 distinct CDR3 sequences, around 10% seen once. This specimen consisted of whole blood, obtained at baseline. The receptors were sampled from an adult who was a healthcare worker with PCR-confirmed SARS-CoV-2 infection or an uninfected control (not recorded which).

This chain connects TRBV19 to TRBJ1-4, with a tentative D call TRBD1 (5 bases). With 5 bases removed from V and 1 base from J, the gap between germline ends came to 17 bases. From germline, CDR1 is LNHDA and CDR2 SQIVND (reference sequence). There are 17 residues in the CDR3. CDR3 DNA: TGTGCCAGTAGTTCCTCCGGGGCGGCATTAACTAATGAAAAACTGTTTTTT. Amino acid sequence: CASSSSGAALTNEKLFF. Supplemented by reference TRBV19 and TRBJ1-4, the full variable domain reads DGGITQSPKYLFRKEGQNVTLSCEQNLNHDAMYWYRQDPGQGLRLIYYSQIVNDFQKGDIAEGYSVSREKKESFPLTVTSAQKNPTAFYLCASSSSGAALTNEKLFFGSGTQLSVL.

This clonotype was recorded at least ten times. V is TRBV2 and J is TRBJ1-1; 7 nucleotides match TRBD1. V lost 6 bases to trimming and J lost 1 base; unmatched junction nucleotides: 8. The CDR3 is 15 residues long. The germline gives CDR1 SNHLY, CDR2 FYNNEI. This CDR3 reads CASSQPGTANTEAFF. In DNA form, the CDR3 reads TGTGCCAGCAGCCAACCCGGGACAGCGAACACTGAAGCTTTCTTT.

The V gene is TRBV2, the J gene TRBJ1-5; D call uncertain. The CDR3 covers 14 residues. Germline-derived CDR1 and CDR2 are SNHLY and FYNNEI. The V gene lost 1 base and the J gene lost 7 bases, with 11 bases spanning the gap. For the CDR3, the DNA is TGTGCCAGCAGTGAAGACCGCACCGGGCAGCCCCAGCATTTT. Translated, it gives CASSEDRTGQPQHF.

The rearrangement links TRBV9 to TRBJ2-7; 9 bases match TRBD1. The V and J ends lost 3 bases and 5 bases, in that order; junction bases with no gene match: 3. Germline assignment: CDR1 SGDLS and CDR2 YYNGEE. This CDR3 region has 13 residues. The CDR3 sequence: CASSGDREDEQYF. Here the CDR3 DNA reads TGTGCCAGCAGCGGGGACAGGGAAGACGAGCAGTACTTC.

This clonotype showed up many times. The gene calls are TRBV28 and TRBJ1-5, with D possibly being TRBD1 (6 bases). Germline values: CDR1 MDHEN, CDR2 SYDVKM. This CDR3 has 12 amino acids. V dropped 10 bases and J dropped 3 bases, with 10 bases sitting between them. DNA of the CDR3: TGTGCCATCGGGACACTCAATCAGCCCCAGCATTTT. Amino acid sequence: CAIGTLNQPQHF.

This clonotype occurred many times. This chain uses TRBV12-3 or TRBV12-4 with TRBJ1-1, with D tentatively TRBD1 (6 bases). CDR3 length: 15 residues. Trimming cost V 8 bases and J 1 base, with 17 bases left between them. This CDR3 is CASLRADRTNTEAFF. DNA of the CDR3: TGTGCCAGCCTCCGTGCGGACAGAACGAACACTGAAGCTTTCTTT.

Note on this clonotype: A much larger clone is a single base away; this may be a read error. The chain carries TRBV19 and TRBJ1-4; no clear D gene. Trimming stripped 3 bases from V and 10 bases from J, with 12 bases between. This CDR3 has 13 residues. Germline loops: CDR1 LNHDA, CDR2 SQIVND (reference sequence). CDR3 bases: TGTGCCAGTAGTATGAGGCGTGATGGAAAACTGTTTTTT. Amino acid sequence: CASSMRRDGKLFF.

This clonotype was recorded at least ten times. This chain uses TRBV6-4 with TRBJ1-2; D call uncertain. The CDR3 runs to 13 residues. V lost 2 bases to trimming and J lost 8 bases, with 12 bases between them. Per germline, CDR1 MRHNA and CDR2 SNTAGT. The CDR3 DNA follows: TGTGCCAGCAGTGACAGGGATGGAGAAGGCTACACCTTC. Encoded protein: CASSDRDGEGYTF.

Concerning this clonotype: A much larger clone lies one base from this, so it may be a read error. This is likely a read error, given that the CDR3 carries no conserved phenylalanine or tryptophan at its end. The chain joins TRBV6-5 to TRBJ2-3; no firm D call. The CDR3 is 13 residues long. Trimming stripped 2 bases from V and 1 base from J, with 4 bases between. Germline CDR1 reads MNHEY; CDR2 reads SVGAGI. The CDR3 loop reads CASSYVGTDTQYL. In DNA form, the CDR3 reads TGTGCCAGCAGTTACGTAGGCACAGATACGCAGTATCTT.

The V call is TRBV7-8, the J call TRBJ2-3; possible D gene TRBD2, 6 bases. Germline CDR1 SGHVS, CDR2 FQNEAQ. V lost 4 bases and J 2 bases, leaving 19 bases between the germline ends. This CDR3 comprises 17 residues. The CDR3, as DNA: TGTGCCAGCAGCTCCGGAGGTTTGGCGGGACCCACAGATACGCAGTATTTT. Its protein product is CASSSGGLAGPTDTQYF.

The chain is built from TRBV9 and TRBJ2-1; 11 bases are a match to TRBD2. The germline gives CDR1 SGDLS, CDR2 YYNGEE. The ends lost 0 bases at V and 5 bases at J; junction bases unmatched: 10. The CDR3 totals 18 residues. The CDR3 protein is CASSVEGLAVGPDNEQFF. The CDR3, as DNA: TGTGCCAGCAGCGTAGAGGGACTAGCGGTAGGGCCTGACAATGAGCAGTTCTTC. The full variable domain, rest sourced from reference TRBV9 and TRBJ2-1, is DSGVTQTPKHLITATGQRVTLRCSPRSGDLSVYWYQQSLDQGLQFLIQYYNGEERAKGNILERFSAQQFPDLHSELNLSSLELGDSALYFCASSVEGLAVGPDNEQFFGPGTRLTVL.

This clonotype was seen at least ten times. This chain connects TRBV18 to TRBJ2-1; TRBD2 matches at 13 bases. The CDR3 runs 15 residues. Losses at the gene ends were 3 bases for V and 5 bases for J; bases not matched to a gene: 1. The germline gives CDR1 KGHSH, CDR2 LQKENI. The CDR3, as DNA: TGTGCCAGCTCACCTGGACTAGCGGGGGACAATGAGCAGTTCTTC. It translates to CASSPGLAGDNEQFF.

Only a few counts were recorded for this clonotype. The chain recombines TRBV12-3 or TRBV12-4 with TRBJ1-2; TRBD1 matches 7 bases. The CDR3 has 16 residues. Trimming at V came to 5 bases and at J to 2 bases, leaving 11 bases not matched to a gene. For the CDR3, the DNA is TGTGCCAGCAGTGCCCAGGGACAGAGCGAGAACTATGGCTACACCTTC. Protein sequence: CASSAQGQSENYGYTF.

This clonotype was observed a handful of times. V gene TRBV18 combines with J gene TRBJ2-7; TRBD1 matches 9 bases. Germline V gene data show CDR1 as KGHSH and CDR2 as LQKENI. J gave up 6 bases and V 3 bases, and 6 bases lay outside the gene matches. CDR3 size: 14 residues. The CDR3 DNA follows: TGTGCCAGCTCACCTGTGGGACAGGGTGGCGAGCAGTACTTC. Translating it yields CASSPVGQGGEQYF.

This clonotype occurred a few times. The chain recombines TRBV29-1 with TRBJ2-5; 8 nucleotides line up with TRBD1. V shed 1 base, J shed 4 bases, and the junction held 8 bases outside the gene matches. The CDR3 contains 15 residues. CDR1 SQVTM and CDR2 ANQGSEA come from the germline V gene. Written as DNA, the CDR3 is TGCAGCGTTGAAGGTACCGGACAGGGTTTAGAGACCCAGTACTTC. It translates to CSVEGTGQGLETQYF.

The V gene is TRBV5-5, the J gene TRBJ1-6; D unclear. The germline V and J ends were trimmed by 2 bases and 5 bases, with 14 bases remaining between them. The germline gives CDR1 SGHKS, CDR2 YYEKEE (reference sequence). The CDR3 contains 16 residues. The CDR3 bases are TGTGCCAGCAGCTTAGCCCGTGACGCGAATAATTCACCCCTCCACTTT. It encodes CASSLARDANNSPLHF.

This clonotype has more than one count but fewer than ten. V gene TRBV4-1 combines with J gene TRBJ2-5, with D perhaps matching TRBD1 (5 bases). The germline gives CDR1 MGHRA, CDR2 YSYEKL. This CDR3 region has 13 residues. V lost 5 bases and J 4 bases, leaving 11 bases between the germline ends. The CDR3 nucleotides read TGCGCCAGCAGCTTAGGGGATTTAGAGACCCAGTACTTC. Protein: CASSLGDLETQYF.

This clonotype was picked up a small number of times. The V and J genes are TRBV7-9 and TRBJ1-5; 7 nucleotides line up with TRBD1. V shed 5 bases and J 4 bases; nucleotides not matched to a gene: 5. This CDR3 has 14 residues. Germline V gene sequence: CDR1 SEHNR, CDR2 FQNEAQ (reference sequence). CDR3 residues: CASSPGTANQPQHF. The CDR3 DNA follows: TGTGCCAGCAGCCCAGGGACAGCAAATCAGCCCCAGCATTTT.

There are a few counts of this clonotype. The chain has TRBV6-2 or TRBV6-3 and TRBJ1-2, with D maybe TRBD1 (5 bases). Trimming removed 10 bases at V and 4 bases at J, with 16 bases between. This CDR3 is built from 13 residues. CDR1 MNHEY and CDR2 SVGEGT come from the germline V gene. The CDR3 bases are TGTGCCACCACCCCGACAGTCACCTATGGCTACACCTTC. Residues: CATTPTVTYGYTF.

This clonotype was detected only a few times. The chain combines TRBV25-1 with TRBJ1-6; D is ambiguous. V lost 5 bases and J 5 bases, leaving 10 bases between the germline ends. The germline V gene has CDR1 MGHDK and CDR2 SYGVNS. CDR3 size: 14 residues. CDR3 nucleotide sequence: TGTGCCAGCAGTAAACAGATTAATAATTCACCCCTCCACTTT. This translates into CASSKQINNSPLHF.

The gene calls are TRBV9 and TRBJ1-2, with 7 positions matching TRBD1. V was pared by 5 bases and J by 10 bases, with 11 bases of the junction left unmatched. This CDR3 comprises 13 residues. Germline-derived CDR1 and CDR2 are SGDLS and YYNGEE. The DNA of the CDR3 is TGTGCCAGCAGAGGGGACAGAACCTTCATCTACACCTTC. It is translated as CASRGDRTFIYTF.

The chain couples TRBV12-3 or TRBV12-4 to TRBJ2-7; no firm D call. Trimming took 5 bases from V and 3 from J, leaving 17 bases between them. This CDR3 contains 15 residues. As DNA, the CDR3 is TGTGCCAGCAGTGCAGTCGGCCATAAGAGCTACGAGCAGTACTTC. This encodes CASSAVGHKSYEQYF.

The sample holds many counts of this clonotype. V usage is TRBV24-1 and J usage is TRBJ2-3; D may be TRBD1 (5 bases). This CDR3 comprises 15 residues. Germline V gives CDR1 KGHDR, CDR2 SFDVKD. V lost 2 bases, J lost 6 bases, and 14 bases lay in between. The CDR3 DNA reads TGTGCCACCAGTGATTCAGGGCGTGGAGTGGATACGCAGTATTTT. Protein sequence: CATSDSGRGVDTQYF.

This clonotype was picked up a small number of times. V is TRBV5-8 and J is TRBJ2-5; possibly TRBD1 for D (5 bases). Germline loops: CDR1 SGHTS, CDR2 YDEGEE. V was trimmed by 4 bases and J by 3 bases, leaving 10 bases between them. The CDR3 covers 13 residues. The CDR3 here is CASSLDREETQYF. The CDR3, as DNA: TGTGCCAGCAGCCTCGACAGAGAAGAGACCCAGTACTTC.

V gene TRBV3-1 combines with J gene TRBJ2-3; the D is unclear. The V end lost 1 base, the J end lost 6 bases, and 8 bases lay between the germline ends. CDR3 length equals 13 residues. Germline CDR1 is LGHDT and CDR2 is YNNKEL (reference sequence). CDR3 in DNA: TGTGCCAGCAGCCAAGTGATCGTTGATACGCAGTATTTT. Translation: CASSQVIVDTQYF.